The T cell receptor (beta chain) under discussion was sequenced for a study of blood T cells in healthy people across ages. For the study at large: Template switching recovered approximately one barcoded beta molecule for every two T cells.

This clonotype was recorded many times. One end of the junction is discordant with germline, which a read error may explain. The people who gave samples were healthy Caucasians from Russia, aged about 6 to 100. Every sample gave at least 5 micrograms of total RNA when it was extracted. Germline-derived CDR1 and CDR2 are LGHDT and YNNKEL (reference sequence). CDR3 length equals 13 residues. The second PCR ran roughly 6 to 11 cycles with a sample-barcoded 5' primer and J-beta primers. Each CDR3 protein is one row after TCRdb ran MiXCR on the 5' RACE reads. Altogether about 680,000 distinct CDR3 sequences are present, more than 40% being singletons, with the ten largest covering roughly 31%.

Source material: blood. The V and J genes are TRBV3-1 and TRBJ2-7; 7 nucleotides agree with TRBD1. This TCR came from a woman aged 55-75 years in good health. The CDR3 DNA reads TGCGCCAGCAGCCGGGACAGACACTACGAGCAGTACTTC. As protein: CASSRDRHYEQYF.